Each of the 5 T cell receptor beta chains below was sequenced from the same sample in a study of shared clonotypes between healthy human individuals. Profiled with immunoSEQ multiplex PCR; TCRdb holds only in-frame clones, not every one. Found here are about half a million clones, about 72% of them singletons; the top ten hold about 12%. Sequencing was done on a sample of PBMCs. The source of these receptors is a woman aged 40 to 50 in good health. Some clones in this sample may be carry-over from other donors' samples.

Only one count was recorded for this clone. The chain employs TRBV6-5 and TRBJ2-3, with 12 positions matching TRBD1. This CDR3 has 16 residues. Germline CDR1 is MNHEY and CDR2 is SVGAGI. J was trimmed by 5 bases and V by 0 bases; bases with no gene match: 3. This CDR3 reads CASSYSGTGGLDTQYF. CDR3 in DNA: TGTGCCAGCAGTTACTCCGGGACAGGGGGCTTAGATACGCAGTATTTT.

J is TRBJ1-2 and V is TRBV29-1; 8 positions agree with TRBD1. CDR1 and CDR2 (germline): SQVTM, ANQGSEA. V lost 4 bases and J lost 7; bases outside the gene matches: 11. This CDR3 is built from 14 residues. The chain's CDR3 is CSVVRGQGFSGYTF. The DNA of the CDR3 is TGCAGCGTTGTAAGAGGACAGGGTTTCTCTGGCTACACCTTC.

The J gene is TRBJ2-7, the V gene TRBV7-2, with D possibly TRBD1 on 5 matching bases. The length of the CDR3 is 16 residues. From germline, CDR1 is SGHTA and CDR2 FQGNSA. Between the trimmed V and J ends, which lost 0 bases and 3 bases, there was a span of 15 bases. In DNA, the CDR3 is TGTGCCAGCAGCTTAGCGATAGGACACTGGGGCTACGAGCAGTACTTC. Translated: CASSLAIGHWGYEQYF.

In DNA, the CDR3 is TGTGCCAGCAGTTCCGGGACAGGGGGCCCCCTGGTGACCCAGTACTTC. As protein: CASSSGTGGPLVTQYF. The genes are TRBV28 and TRBJ2-5; the match to TRBD1 covers 12 bases. The germline V gene has CDR1 MDHEN and CDR2 SYDVKM. The length of the CDR3 is 16 residues. The J segment lost 7 bases and the V segment lost 4 bases, leaving 10 bases of the junction unmatched. Using reference TRBV28 and TRBJ2-5 for the parts outside the CDR3, the full variable domain is DVKVTQSSRYLVKRTGEKVFLECVQDMDHENMFWYRQDPGLGLRLIYFSYDVKMKEKGDIPEGYSVSREKKERFSLILESASTNQTSMYLCASSSGTGGPLVTQYFGPGTRLLVL.

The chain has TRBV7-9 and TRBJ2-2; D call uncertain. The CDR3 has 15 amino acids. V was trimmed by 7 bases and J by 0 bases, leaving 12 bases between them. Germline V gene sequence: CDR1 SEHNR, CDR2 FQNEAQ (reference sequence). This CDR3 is CASIFGSSNTGELFF. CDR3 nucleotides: TGTGCCAGCATATTTGGCTCTTCGAACACCGGGGAGCTGTTTTTT.